Presented here are 21 T cell receptor beta chains from one specimen sequenced in a study of blood T cell repertoires in COVID-19. The table came from immunoSEQ multiplex PCR; TCRdb's copy has only in-frame clones and leaves some out. The sample includes about 27,000 clones, around four fifths of them seen just once. Sequenced material: peripheral blood. Source of these receptors: a man between 70 and 80 years old with acute or convalescent COVID-19.

The V and J genes are TRBV19 and TRBJ2-3; TRBD2 agrees at 11 bases. V trimming: 1 base; J trimming: 0 bases; junction bases outside the gene matches: 0. The CDR3 extends over 16 amino acids. CDR1 is LNHDA, CDR2 SQIVND, per germline (reference sequence). CDR3 amino acids: CASSIGLAGSTDTQYF. CDR3 nucleotides: TGTGCCAGTAGTATAGGACTAGCGGGGAGCACAGATACGCAGTATTTT.

This sequence joins TRBV10-1 and TRBJ2-5; 10 bases are shared with TRBD1. Per germline, CDR1 WNHNN and CDR2 SYGVQD (reference sequence). This CDR3 has 15 amino acids. The trim removed 2 bases at V and 4 bases at J, leaving 4 bases unmatched. The CDR3 protein is CASSERTGGRETQYF. DNA for the CDR3: TGCGCCAGCAGTGAGAGGACAGGGGGGAGAGAGACCCAGTACTTC.

This clone was counted between two and nine times. The chain recombines TRBV4-2 with TRBJ1-5; D unclear. Deletions cut 0 bases from V and 0 bases from J, with 6 bases between. Germline loops: CDR1 LGHNA, CDR2 YNFKEQ. This CDR3 is built from 15 residues. The chain's CDR3 is CASSQETASNQPQHF. For the CDR3, the DNA is TGTGCCAGCAGCCAAGAAACAGCTAGCAATCAGCCCCAGCATTTT.

The chain carries TRBV7-2 and TRBJ1-1; D not certain. The germline gives CDR1 SGHTA, CDR2 FQGNSA. The CDR3 has 13 amino acids. The germline V and J ends were trimmed by 2 bases and 2 bases, with 6 bases remaining between them. CDR3 loop: CASSLTDNTEAFF. CDR3 DNA: TGTGCCAGCAGCTTAACAGATAACACTGAAGCTTTCTTT.

The chain employs TRBV11-2 and TRBJ1-2, with 8 nucleotides matching TRBD1. This CDR3 has 13 amino acids. The ends lost 5 bases at V and 6 bases at J; junction bases unmatched: 5. The V gene's germline CDR1 is SGHAT and CDR2 FQNNGV. CDR3 sequence reads: CASSHPDRDGYTF. The CDR3 region has the DNA TGTGCCAGCAGCCACCCGGACAGGGATGGCTACACCTTC.

This chain connects TRBV30 to TRBJ1-1; no clear D. The CDR3 runs to 11 residues. V lost 4 bases, J lost 3 bases, and 6 bases lay in between. CDR1 is GTSNPN, CDR2 SVGIG, per germline (reference sequence). The CDR3 nucleotides are TGTGCCTGGAATACATACACTGAAGCTTTCTTT. Its protein is CAWNTYTEAFF.

Here the CDR3 reads CASSSGVSPSYEQYF. The DNA for the CDR3 is TGTGCCAGCAGCTCCGGTGTCTCGCCCTCCTACGAGCAGTACTTC. The chain links TRBV7-9 to TRBJ2-7; no firm D call. Germline V lookup: CDR1 SEHNR, CDR2 FQNEAQ (reference sequence). The CDR3 totals 15 residues. V dropped 4 bases and J dropped 0 bases, with 13 bases sitting between them. Combining the CDR3 with reference TRBV7-9 and TRBJ2-7 gives the whole variable domain DTGVSQNPRHKITKRGQNVTFRCDPISEHNRLYWYRQTLGQGPEFLTYFQNEAQLEKSRLLSDRFSAERPKGSFSTLEIQRTEQGDSAMYLCASSSGVSPSYEQYFGPGTRLTVT.

The chain carries TRBV5-1 and TRBJ1-1; D unclear. The germline V gene encodes CDR1 SGHRS and CDR2 YFSETQ. The CDR3 is 16 residues long. V was shortened by 0 bases and J by 4 bases, with 16 bases between the two germline ends. The CDR3 here is CASSLASPRVGTEAFF. The CDR3 DNA reads TGCGCCAGCAGCTTGGCCTCCCCGAGGGTGGGCACTGAAGCTTTCTTT.

In its sample, this clone was seen a few times. The chain couples TRBV15 to TRBJ1-2; 8 bases map to TRBD1. V was pared by 4 bases and J by 1 base, with 14 bases of the junction left unmatched. The CDR3 contains 18 residues. The germline V gene has CDR1 LNHNV and CDR2 YYDKDF (reference sequence). The CDR3: CATSILQGAFLGNYGYTF. The CDR3 nucleotides read TGTGCCACCAGCATCCTGCAGGGGGCCTTCCTTGGTAACTATGGCTACACCTTC.

The chain recombines TRBV5-1 with TRBJ1-1, with D maybe TRBD1 (5 bases). CDR1 is SGHRS and CDR2 is YFSETQ in the germline V gene. The CDR3 is 14 amino acids. Trimming took off 0 bases at V and 2 bases at J, with 8 bases between the two ends. The CDR3 DNA is TGCGCCAGCAGCTTGGTACAGGACAACACTGAAGCTTTCTTT. Its protein product is CASSLVQDNTEAFF.

V and J are TRBV18 and TRBJ1-5; D is unresolved. CDR1 is KGHSH and CDR2 is LQKENI in the germline V gene. V was shortened by 2 bases and J by 4 bases, with 3 bases between the two germline ends. The CDR3 covers 12 residues. The CDR3 DNA reads TGTGCCAGCTCACCATCGAATCAGCCCCAGCATTTT. This codes for CASSPSNQPQHF.

This clone was counted between two and nine times. V is TRBV30 and J is TRBJ1-6; D gene uncertain. The CDR3 extends over 16 amino acids. V was cut by 2 bases and J by 6 bases, with 17 bases left in between. Germline lookup yields CDR1 GTSNPN and CDR2 SVGIG (reference sequence). The CDR3 DNA follows: TGTGCCTGGAGTACCACAGAGGGTAGTGGTAATTCACCCCTCCACTTT. This translates into CAWSTTEGSGNSPLHF.

This clone was counted between two and nine times. The chain recombines TRBV15 with TRBJ2-7, with TRBD1 identical over 7 bases. Losses at the gene ends were 5 bases for V and 6 bases for J; bases not matched to a gene: 7. The CDR3 is 13 amino acids. Germline V CDR1 and CDR2: LNHNV, YYDKDF (reference sequence). The CDR3 DNA reads as TGTGCCACCAGCGAAACAGGGGCCACCGAGCAGTACTTC. Its protein product is CATSETGATEQYF. The whole variable domain, remainder taken from reference TRBV15 and TRBJ2-7, is DAMVIQNPRYQVTQFGKPVTLSCSQTLNHNVMYWYQQKSSQAPKLLFHYYDKDFNNEADTPDNFQSRRPNTSFCFLDIRSPGLGDTAMYLCATSETGATEQYFGPGTRLTVT.

The chain recombines TRBV7-2 with TRBJ2-4; 7 bases agree with TRBD1. Trimming cost V 5 bases and J 7 bases; bases outside gene matches: 8. The CDR3 is 14 amino acids. CDR1 is SGHTA, CDR2 FQGNSA, per germline. CDR3: CASSAGTDGNIQYF. The CDR3 coding sequence is TGTGCCAGCAGCGCCGGGACAGACGGGAACATTCAGTACTTC.

The chain couples TRBV15 to TRBJ2-5; D may be TRBD2 (5 bases). Between the trimmed V and J ends, which lost 1 base and 4 bases, there was a span of 7 bases. CDR3 length: 13 residues. The germline CDR1 and CDR2 sequences are LNHNV and YYDKDF (reference sequence). The CDR3 nucleotides read TGTGCCACCAGCAGAGGGGGAGCAGAGACCCAGTACTTC. Protein product: CATSRGGAETQYF.

This clone has a handful of counts. The chain is built from TRBV28 and TRBJ1-1, with D possibly TRBD1 on 6 matching bases. Germline V gives CDR1 MDHEN, CDR2 SYDVKM. The length of the CDR3 is 12 residues. With 2 bases removed from V and 6 bases from J, the gap between germline ends came to 7 bases. This chain's CDR3 is CASSLGTSEAFF. The DNA for the CDR3 is TGTGCCAGCAGTTTAGGGACATCTGAAGCTTTCTTT.

V usage is TRBV3-1 (or the pseudogene TRBV3-2) and J usage is TRBJ2-5; TRBD2 matches 11 bases. V trimming: 8 bases; J trimming: 5 bases; junction bases outside the gene matches: 4. In germline, CDR1 is LGHDT, CDR2 YNNKEL (reference sequence). The CDR3 spans 13 residues. The CDR3 DNA follows: TGTGCCAGCTTTAGCGGGGGGGTGGAGACCCAGTACTTC. It is translated as CASFSGGVETQYF.

The chain couples TRBV12-3 or TRBV12-4 to TRBJ2-5, with D possibly matching TRBD2 (5 bases). V lost 5 bases to trimming and J lost 1 base, with 8 bases between them. This CDR3 is built from 13 residues. The CDR3 DNA is TGTGCCAGCAGTCCTGCGGGCCAAGAGACCCAGTACTTC. Translating gives CASSPAGQETQYF.

V gene TRBV19 combines with J gene TRBJ2-6; D is possibly TRBD2 (6 bases). The germline V gene encodes CDR1 LNHDA and CDR2 SQIVND (reference sequence). Trimming removed 5 bases at V and 0 bases at J, with 14 bases between. This CDR3 is 17 amino acids long. The CDR3 here is CASSFLAEGSGANVLTF. The CDR3, as DNA: TGTGCCAGTAGTTTCCTCGCGGAGGGCTCTGGGGCCAACGTCCTGACTTTC. Filled out from reference TRBV19 and TRBJ2-6, the complete variable domain reads DGGITQSPKYLFRKEGQNVTLSCEQNLNHDAMYWYRQDPGQGLRLIYYSQIVNDFQKGDIAEGYSVSREKKESFPLTVTSAQKNPTAFYLCASSFLAEGSGANVLTFGAGSRLTVL.

The chain uses TRBV5-1 and TRBJ2-1; 10 bases are shared with TRBD1. Germline loops: CDR1 SGHRS, CDR2 YFSETQ. This CDR3 contains 15 residues. With 1 base clipped from V and 10 bases from J, the junction kept 8 bases outside the gene matches. As DNA, the CDR3 is TGCGCCAGCAGCTTGCCCGGGACAGGGGCAGGGGAGCAGTTCTTC. Encoded protein: CASSLPGTGAGEQFF.

The chain joins TRBV28 to TRBJ1-5; 10 bases are shared with TRBD1. Trimming took 5 bases from V and 4 from J; bases not matched to a gene: 8. The CDR3 has 16 amino acids. Germline CDR1 is MDHEN and CDR2 is SYDVKM. This CDR3 reads CASSRDRGSNNQPQHF. The CDR3 coding sequence is TGTGCCAGCAGTAGGGACAGGGGTTCCAATAATCAGCCCCAGCATTTT.